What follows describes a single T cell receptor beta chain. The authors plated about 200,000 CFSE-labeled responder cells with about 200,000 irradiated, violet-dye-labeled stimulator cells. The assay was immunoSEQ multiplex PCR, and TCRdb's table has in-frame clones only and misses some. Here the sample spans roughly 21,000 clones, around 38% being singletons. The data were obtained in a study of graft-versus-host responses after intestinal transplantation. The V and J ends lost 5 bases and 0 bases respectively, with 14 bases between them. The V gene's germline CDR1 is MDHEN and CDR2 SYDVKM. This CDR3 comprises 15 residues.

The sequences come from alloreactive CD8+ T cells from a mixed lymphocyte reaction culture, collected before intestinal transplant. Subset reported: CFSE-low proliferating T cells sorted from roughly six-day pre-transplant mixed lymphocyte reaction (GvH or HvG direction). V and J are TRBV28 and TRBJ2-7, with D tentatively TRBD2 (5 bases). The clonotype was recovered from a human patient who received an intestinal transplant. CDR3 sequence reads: CASSTPGGSSYEQYF. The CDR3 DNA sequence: TGTGCCAGCAGTACCCCGGGTGGGAGCTCCTACGAGCAGTACTTC. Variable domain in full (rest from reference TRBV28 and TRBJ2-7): DVKVTQSSRYLVKRTGEKVFLECVQDMDHENMFWYRQDPGLGLRLIYFSYDVKMKEKGDIPEGYSVSREKKERFSLILESASTNQTSMYLCASSTPGGSSYEQYFGPGTRLTVT.